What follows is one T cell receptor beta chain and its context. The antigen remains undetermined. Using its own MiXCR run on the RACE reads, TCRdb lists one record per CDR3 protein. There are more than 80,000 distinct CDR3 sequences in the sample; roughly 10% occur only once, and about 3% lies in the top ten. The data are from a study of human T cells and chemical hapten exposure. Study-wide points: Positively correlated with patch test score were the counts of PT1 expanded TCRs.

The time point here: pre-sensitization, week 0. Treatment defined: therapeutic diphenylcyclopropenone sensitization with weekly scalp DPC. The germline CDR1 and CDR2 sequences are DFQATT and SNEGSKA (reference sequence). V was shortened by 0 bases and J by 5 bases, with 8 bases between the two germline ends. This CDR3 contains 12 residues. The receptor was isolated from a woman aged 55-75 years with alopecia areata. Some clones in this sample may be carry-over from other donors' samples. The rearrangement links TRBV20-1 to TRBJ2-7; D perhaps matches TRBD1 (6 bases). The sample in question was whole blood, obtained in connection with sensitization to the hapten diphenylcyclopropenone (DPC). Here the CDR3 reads CSARDGGNEQYF. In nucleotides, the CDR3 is TGCAGTGCTAGAGATGGGGGCAACGAGCAGTACTTC.